This passage covers 23 T cell receptor beta chains from one sample sequenced in a study of cytomegalovirus exposure and HLA in healthy donors. Assay used: immunoSEQ multiplex PCR; TCRdb lists only in-frame clones, some missing. This sample has about 56,000 clones, with 93% found just once. Sequenced sample: PBMCs. These receptors were obtained from a woman under 30 in good health and CMV-seropositive.

This rearrangement joins TRBV27 to TRBJ1-1; D gene unclear. Germline values: CDR1 MNHEY, CDR2 SMNVEV (reference sequence). The CDR3 covers 13 residues. Trimming stripped 2 bases from V and 1 base from J, with 5 bases between. CDR3 loop: CASSLGQNTEAFF. The CDR3 DNA reads TGTGCCAGCAGTTTAGGGCAGAACACTGAAGCTTTCTTT.

The V and J genes are TRBV4-2 and TRBJ2-5; 14 bases fit TRBD2. V gave up 3 bases and J gave up 5 bases; unmatched junction bases: 5. Germline CDR1 and CDR2: LGHNA and YNFKEQ. This CDR3 has 16 amino acids. This CDR3 is CASSHRLAGGPETQYF. The DNA for the CDR3 is TGTGCCAGCAGCCATCGACTAGCGGGGGGGCCCGAGACCCAGTACTTC.

This chain links TRBV10-1 with TRBJ2-5, with D possibly being TRBD1 (5 bases). The V gene's germline CDR1 is WNHNN and CDR2 SYGVQD (reference sequence). The CDR3 runs to 13 residues. The V gene lost 1 base and the J gene lost 5 bases, with 8 bases spanning the gap. DNA of the CDR3: TGCGCCAGCAGTGAGTGGAAGGGGGAGACCCAGTACTTC. Translation gives CASSEWKGETQYF.

The chain uses TRBV7-9 and TRBJ2-5; maybe TRBD2 (5 bases). V lost 5 bases and J lost 6, with 19 bases in between. The CDR3 covers 15 residues. Germline V CDR1 and CDR2: SEHNR, FQNEAQ (reference sequence). The CDR3: CASSLRLDDGKTQYF. Here the CDR3 DNA reads TGTGCCAGCAGCCTGCGTTTAGATGACGGGAAGACCCAGTACTTC. Full variable domain (rest looked up from reference TRBV7-9 and TRBJ2-5): DTGVSQNPRHKITKRGQNVTFRCDPISEHNRLYWYRQTLGQGPEFLTYFQNEAQLEKSRLLSDRFSAERPKGSFSTLEIQRTEQGDSAMYLCASSLRLDDGKTQYFGPGTRLLVL.

The chain employs TRBV5-8 and TRBJ2-7, with D uncertain. CDR3 length: 13 amino acids. Germline V gene lookup returns CDR1 SGHTS and CDR2 YDEGEE. V shed 4 bases and J shed 1 base, with 9 bases lying between them. Here the CDR3 reads CASSVDLSYEQYF. DNA of the CDR3: TGTGCCAGCAGCGTGGACCTATCCTACGAGCAGTACTTC.

The CDR3 sequence is CASKDRVYSYEQYF. The DNA for the CDR3 is TGTGCCAGCAAAGACAGGGTTTACTCCTACGAGCAGTACTTC. The genes are TRBV6-1 and TRBJ2-7, with 7 positions matching TRBD1. The length of the CDR3 is 14 residues. The germline CDR1 and CDR2 sequences are MNHNS and SASEGT. V was clipped by 7 bases and J by 0 bases; unmatched bases: 6.

This chain uses TRBV11-2 with TRBJ1-1, with a possible D match to TRBD1 (6 bases). Trimming shortened V by 1 base and J by 0 bases, and 21 bases separated the two germline ends. This CDR3 spans 19 amino acids. Germline V CDR1 and CDR2: SGHAT, FQNNGV. CDR3 nucleotides: TGTGCCAGCAGCTTAGCTTTACCGGGACAAGATACGATGAACACTGAAGCTTTCTTT. Protein sequence: CASSLALPGQDTMNTEAFF.

Only one count was recorded for this clone. The chain links TRBV4-1 to TRBJ2-1, with D uncertain. CDR3 length equals 11 residues. CDR1 is MGHRA and CDR2 is YSYEKL in the germline V gene. V was pared by 4 bases and J by 8 bases, with 6 bases between. The CDR3 region is CASSPGYEQFF. The CDR3 region has the DNA TGCGCCAGCAGCCCCGGTTATGAGCAGTTCTTC.

The V and J genes are TRBV6-4 and TRBJ2-1, with 13 nucleotides matching TRBD2. Germline assignment: CDR1 MRHNA and CDR2 SNTAGT. The CDR3 is 16 residues long. The J segment lost 6 bases and the V segment lost 6 bases, leaving 8 bases of the junction unmatched. The CDR3 region has the DNA TGTGCCAGCAGCGAAACTGGGACTAGCGGGGCCAATGAGCAGTTCTTC. Translating it yields CASSETGTSGANEQFF.

The rearrangement joins TRBV2 to TRBJ2-3, with TRBD1 matching 7 bases. Germline assignment: CDR1 SNHLY and CDR2 FYNNEI. The CDR3 totals 13 residues. Trimming at V came to 9 bases and at J to 0 bases, leaving 3 bases not matched to a gene. In DNA form, the CDR3 reads TGTGCCAGTAAGGACAGGAGCACAGATACGCAGTATTTT. It is translated as CASKDRSTDTQYF.

The rearrangement links TRBV7-6 to TRBJ2-1; 7 bases align to TRBD2. In germline, CDR1 is SGHVS, CDR2 FNYEAQ. V lost 5 bases to trimming and J lost 1 base; unmatched junction nucleotides: 14. The CDR3 runs 18 residues. This CDR3 reads CASSLTSRGLYSYNEQFF. The CDR3 DNA is TGTGCCAGCAGCCTCACAAGCCGGGGACTATATTCCTACAATGAGCAGTTCTTC.

The rearrangement links TRBV6-5 to TRBJ2-3; no definite D call. V lost 6 bases to trimming and J lost 1 base, with 5 bases between them. CDR3 length: 12 amino acids. Germline CDR1 MNHEY, CDR2 SVGAGI. CDR3 residues: CASSPGTDTQYF. DNA of the CDR3: TGTGCCAGCAGCCCCGGCACAGATACGCAGTATTTT.

The chain carries TRBV9 and TRBJ2-3; D remains ambiguous. The CDR3 consists of 17 residues. V was pared by 3 bases and J by 2 bases, with 19 bases between. Germline CDR1 SGDLS, CDR2 YYNGEE. CDR3 sequence: CASSGELISPPTDTQYF. In DNA, the CDR3 is TGTGCCAGCAGCGGCGAACTTATTAGCCCACCCACAGATACGCAGTATTTT.

The rearrangement joins TRBV5-6 to TRBJ2-7, with TRBD1 matching over 10 bases. V gave up 2 bases and J gave up 2 bases; unmatched junction bases: 4. The CDR3 spans 15 residues. Germline V gives CDR1 SGHDT, CDR2 YYEEEE. The CDR3 here is CASSLPTGGPYEQYF. CDR3 coding DNA: TGTGCCAGCAGCTTACCGACAGGGGGCCCCTACGAGCAGTACTTC.

The genes are TRBV27 and TRBJ1-1, with 8 nucleotides matching TRBD1. Trimming removed 5 bases from V and 1 base from J; junction bases left unmatched: 6. The germline CDR1 and CDR2 sequences are MNHEY and SMNVEV (reference sequence). This CDR3 contains 15 residues. In nucleotides, the CDR3 is TGTGCCAGCAGTAGCGCCGGGACAGGGAACACTGAAGCTTTCTTT. It specifies CASSSAGTGNTEAFF.

This clone has a single count. The chain links TRBV2 to TRBJ1-5; a possible D gene is TRBD1 (6 bases). Germline CDR1 SNHLY, CDR2 FYNNEI. V lost 3 bases and J lost 10, with 13 bases in between. The CDR3 runs 13 residues. The CDR3 DNA is TGTGCCAGCAGTGAGCGACAGGTTGCTCCCCAGCATTTT. This translates into CASSERQVAPQHF.

This sequence joins TRBV29-1 and TRBJ2-7; D ambiguous. Trimming removed 4 bases from V and 7 bases from J, with 8 bases in between. The CDR3 sequence is 10 residues long. Germline lookup yields CDR1 SQVTM and CDR2 ANQGSEA. In nucleotides, the CDR3 is TGCAGCGTTGGAAGAGATGAGCAGTACTTC. Protein product: CSVGRDEQYF.

The rearrangement links TRBV27 to TRBJ1-4; D unresolved. The germline CDR1 and CDR2 sequences are MNHEY and SMNVEV (reference sequence). V was shortened by 5 bases and J by 5 bases, with 12 bases between the two germline ends. This CDR3 has 14 residues. The CDR3 nucleotides read TGTGCCAGCAGTCCGCGGGCCGGCAATGAAAAACTGTTTTTT. Amino acid sequence: CASSPRAGNEKLFF. Based on the CDR3 plus reference TRBV27 and TRBJ1-4, the full variable domain is EAQVTQNPRYLITVTGKKLTVTCSQNMNHEYMSWYRQDPGLGLRQIYYSMNVEVTDKGDVPEGYKVSRKEKRNFPLILESPSPNQTSLYFCASSPRAGNEKLFFGSGTQLSVL.

J is TRBJ2-5 and V is TRBV11-2; 7 nucleotides match TRBD1. CDR3 size: 14 residues. Germline-derived CDR1 and CDR2 are SGHAT and FQNNGV. V gave up 5 bases and J gave up 3 bases; unmatched junction bases: 6. CDR3 loop: CASSQGVGKETQYF. CDR3 nucleotide sequence: TGTGCCAGCAGCCAGGGGGTCGGCAAAGAGACCCAGTACTTC.

The chain links TRBV30 to TRBJ1-5; perhaps TRBD1 as D (5 bases). Germline V lookup: CDR1 GTSNPN, CDR2 SVGIG (reference sequence). The CDR3 has 12 residues. The V and J ends lost 6 bases and 2 bases respectively, with 8 bases between them. The DNA of the CDR3 is TGTGCCTGTCAAGGGGGCAATCAGCCCCAGCATTTT. Its protein is CACQGGNQPQHF.

This clone was observed once. This chain uses TRBV19 with TRBJ2-5; D uncertain. Germline V gene sequence: CDR1 LNHDA, CDR2 SQIVND (reference sequence). Trimming took 4 bases from V and 0 from J, leaving 6 bases between them. The CDR3 has 13 amino acids. DNA for the CDR3: TGTGCCAGTAGTACGGTGTACCAAGAGACCCAGTACTTC. Amino acids: CASSTVYQETQYF.

The rearrangement uses TRBV27 and TRBJ2-7; TRBD2 aligns across 13 bases. The V and J ends lost 4 bases and 8 bases, in that order; junction bases with no gene match: 8. The CDR3 length is 15 residues. Germline assignment: CDR1 MNHEY and CDR2 SMNVEV (reference sequence). The CDR3 bases are TGTGCCAGCAGTTCGAGACTAGCGGGGGGAATCAAGCAGTACTTC. It is translated as CASSSRLAGGIKQYF.

The chain uses TRBV7-2 and TRBJ1-6; 7 bases line up with TRBD1. Per the germline V gene, CDR1 is SGHTA and CDR2 is FQGNSA. V lost 0 bases, J lost 9 bases, and 11 bases stayed unmatched. CDR3 length equals 17 residues. The CDR3 DNA sequence: TGTGCCAGCAGCTTAGCAACCTTAGGGGGCTGGATTTCACCCCTCCACTTT. This sequence encodes CASSLATLGGWISPLHF.